This TCR beta chain was recorded in a study of patients and donors after allogeneic stem cell transplantation. This clonotype showed up just a few times. Each CDR3 protein is one row after TCRdb ran MiXCR on the RT-PCR reads. The repertoire holds under 200,000 distinct CDR3 sequences, roughly 30% seen once, with around 3% in the top ten. The specimen sequenced was blood, either unsorted or a sorted T cell fraction (not recorded which). This receptor was taken from a human donor who was either an allogeneic HSCT recipient or a stem cell or donor lymphocyte infusion donor (not recorded which). It is not recorded whose cells these are; they may come from a transplant donor.

For the CDR3, the DNA is TGTGCCAGCAGCCAACTAGCGGGAGCCTACGAGCAGTACTTC. Its translation is CASSQLAGAYEQYF. The chain has TRBV7-9 and TRBJ2-7; TRBD2 matches at 11 bases. Germline CDR1 reads SEHNR; CDR2 reads FQNEAQ (reference sequence). The V segment lost 5 bases and the J segment 2 bases; nucleotides outside the gene matches: 2. CDR3 length: 14 residues.